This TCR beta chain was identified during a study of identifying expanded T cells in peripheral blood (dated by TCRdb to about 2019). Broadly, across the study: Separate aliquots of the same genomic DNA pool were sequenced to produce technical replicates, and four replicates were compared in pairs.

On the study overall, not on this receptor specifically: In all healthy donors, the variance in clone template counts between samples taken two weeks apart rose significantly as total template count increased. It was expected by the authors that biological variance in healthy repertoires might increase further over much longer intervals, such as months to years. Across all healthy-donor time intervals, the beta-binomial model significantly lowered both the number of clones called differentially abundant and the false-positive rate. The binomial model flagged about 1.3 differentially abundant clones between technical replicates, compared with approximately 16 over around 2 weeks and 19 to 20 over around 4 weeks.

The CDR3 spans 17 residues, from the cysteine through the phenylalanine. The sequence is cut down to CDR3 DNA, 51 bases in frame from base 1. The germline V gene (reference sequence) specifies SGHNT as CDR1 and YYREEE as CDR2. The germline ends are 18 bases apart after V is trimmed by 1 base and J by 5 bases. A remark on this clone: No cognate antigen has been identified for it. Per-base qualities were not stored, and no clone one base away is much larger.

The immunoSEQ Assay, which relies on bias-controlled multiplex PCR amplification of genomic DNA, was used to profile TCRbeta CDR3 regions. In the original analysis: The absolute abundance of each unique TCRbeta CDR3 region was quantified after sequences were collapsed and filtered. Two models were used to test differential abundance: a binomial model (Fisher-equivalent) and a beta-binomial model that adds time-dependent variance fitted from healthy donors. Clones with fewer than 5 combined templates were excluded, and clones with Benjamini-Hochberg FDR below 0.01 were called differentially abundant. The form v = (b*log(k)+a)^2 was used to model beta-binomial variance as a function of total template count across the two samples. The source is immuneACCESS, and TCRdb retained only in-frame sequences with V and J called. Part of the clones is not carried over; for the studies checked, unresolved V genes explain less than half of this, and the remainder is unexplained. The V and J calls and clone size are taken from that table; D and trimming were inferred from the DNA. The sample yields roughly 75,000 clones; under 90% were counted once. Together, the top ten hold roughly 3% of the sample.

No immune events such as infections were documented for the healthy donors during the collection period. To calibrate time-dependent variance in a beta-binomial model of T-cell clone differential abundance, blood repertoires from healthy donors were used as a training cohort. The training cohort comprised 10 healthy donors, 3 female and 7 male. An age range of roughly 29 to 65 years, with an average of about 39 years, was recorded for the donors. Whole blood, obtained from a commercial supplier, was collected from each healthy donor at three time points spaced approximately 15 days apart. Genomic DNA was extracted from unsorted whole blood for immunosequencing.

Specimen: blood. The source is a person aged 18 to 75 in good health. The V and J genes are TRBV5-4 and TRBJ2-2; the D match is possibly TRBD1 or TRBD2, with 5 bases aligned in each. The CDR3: CASSLNSWGLRTGELFF. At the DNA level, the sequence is TGTGCCAGCAGCTTGAACTCGTGGGGGTTAAGAACCGGGGAGCTGTTTTTT.